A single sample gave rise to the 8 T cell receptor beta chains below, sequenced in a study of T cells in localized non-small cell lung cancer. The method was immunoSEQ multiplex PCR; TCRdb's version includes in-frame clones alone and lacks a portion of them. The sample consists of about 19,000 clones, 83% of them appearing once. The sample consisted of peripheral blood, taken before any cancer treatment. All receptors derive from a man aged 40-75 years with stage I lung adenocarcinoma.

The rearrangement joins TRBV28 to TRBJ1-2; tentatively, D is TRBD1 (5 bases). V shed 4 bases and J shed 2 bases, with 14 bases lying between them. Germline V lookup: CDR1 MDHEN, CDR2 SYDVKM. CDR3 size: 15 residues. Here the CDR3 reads CASSSVQGANYGYTF. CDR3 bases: TGTGCCAGCAGTTCTGTACAAGGGGCAAACTATGGCTACACCTTC.

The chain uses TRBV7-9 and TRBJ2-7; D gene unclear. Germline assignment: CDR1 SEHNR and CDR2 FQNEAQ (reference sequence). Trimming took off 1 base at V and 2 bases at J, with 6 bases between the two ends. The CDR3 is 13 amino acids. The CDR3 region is CASSLVGTYEQYF. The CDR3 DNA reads TGTGCCAGCAGCTTAGTAGGGACCTACGAGCAGTACTTC.

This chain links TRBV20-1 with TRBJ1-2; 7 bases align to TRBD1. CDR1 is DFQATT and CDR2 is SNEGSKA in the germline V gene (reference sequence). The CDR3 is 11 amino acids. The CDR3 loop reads CRGPTGDGYTF. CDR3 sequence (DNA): TGCAGGGGACCCACAGGGGATGGCTACACCTTC.

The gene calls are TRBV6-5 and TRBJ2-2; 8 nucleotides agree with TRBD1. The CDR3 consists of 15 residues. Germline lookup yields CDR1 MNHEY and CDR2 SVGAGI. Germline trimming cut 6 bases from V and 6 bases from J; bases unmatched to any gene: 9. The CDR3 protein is CASSPGGLGSGELFF. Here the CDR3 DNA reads TGTGCCAGCAGCCCAGGGGGCCTCGGATCCGGGGAGCTGTTTTTT.

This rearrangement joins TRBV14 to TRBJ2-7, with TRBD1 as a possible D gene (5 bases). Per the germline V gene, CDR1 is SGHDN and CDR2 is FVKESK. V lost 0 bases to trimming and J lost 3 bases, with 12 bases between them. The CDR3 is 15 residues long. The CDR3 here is CASSQDPGFGYEQYF. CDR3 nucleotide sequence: TGTGCCAGCAGCCAAGATCCAGGGTTTGGCTACGAGCAGTACTTC.

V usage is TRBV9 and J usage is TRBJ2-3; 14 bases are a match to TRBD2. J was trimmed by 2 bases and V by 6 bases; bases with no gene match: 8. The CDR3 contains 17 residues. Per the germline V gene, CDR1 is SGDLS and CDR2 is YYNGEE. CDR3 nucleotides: TGTGCCAGCACCCGGACTAGCGGGGGGCGCCCCACAGATACGCAGTATTTT. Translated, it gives CASTRTSGGRPTDTQYF.

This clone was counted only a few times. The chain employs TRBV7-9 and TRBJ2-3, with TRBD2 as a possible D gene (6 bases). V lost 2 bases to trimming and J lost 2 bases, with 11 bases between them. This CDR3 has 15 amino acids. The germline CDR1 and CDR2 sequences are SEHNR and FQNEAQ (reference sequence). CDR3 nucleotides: TGTGCCAGCAGCTTAACGGGACTTGTCACAGATACGCAGTATTTT. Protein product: CASSLTGLVTDTQYF.

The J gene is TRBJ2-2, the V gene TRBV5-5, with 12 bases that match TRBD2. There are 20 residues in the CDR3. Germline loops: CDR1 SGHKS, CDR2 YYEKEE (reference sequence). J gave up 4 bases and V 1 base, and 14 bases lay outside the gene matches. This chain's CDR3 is CASSLFPSSGGAHGTGELFF. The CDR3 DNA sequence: TGTGCCAGCAGCTTGTTCCCCTCTAGCGGGGGGGCCCACGGCACCGGGGAGCTGTTTTTT.